A single sample is the source of the 13 T cell receptor beta chains below, sequenced in a study of blood T cell repertoires in COVID-19. Libraries were prepared by immunoSEQ multiplex PCR; TCRdb keeps only in-frame clonotypes and omits some of them. Altogether around 150,000 clones are present, about 89% being singletons, with the ten largest covering about 2.5%. Material for sequencing was peripheral blood. The receptors derive from a man aged 45-65 years with active COVID-19.

This clone appeared a single time. This sample also contains other DNA sequences that code for the same CDR3. This chain connects TRBV2 to TRBJ2-2; 10 positions agree with TRBD2. This CDR3 spans 16 amino acids. From germline, CDR1 is SNHLY and CDR2 FYNNEI. The V and J ends lost 5 bases and 5 bases, in that order; junction bases with no gene match: 8. This CDR3 is CASSPRLAGVTGELFF. The DNA for the CDR3 is TGTGCCAGCAGTCCGAGGCTAGCGGGGGTTACCGGGGAGCTGTTTTTT. The complete variable domain, with remaining parts taken from reference TRBV2 and TRBJ2-2, reads EPEVTQTPSHQVTQMGQEVILRCVPISNHLYFYWYRQILGQKVEFLVSFYNNEISEKSEIFDDQFSVERPDGSNFTLKIRSTKLEDSAMYFCASSPRLAGVTGELFFGEGSRLTVL.

This chain joins TRBV24-1 and TRBJ2-1; possibly TRBD1 for D (5 bases). This CDR3 comprises 14 residues. The V and J ends lost 5 bases and 5 bases respectively, with 12 bases between them. Germline V gives CDR1 KGHDR, CDR2 SFDVKD. CDR3 DNA sequence: TGTGCCACCAGTGGTCCAGGGTCCCACAATGAGCAGTTCTTC. This encodes CATSGPGSHNEQFF.

This chain connects TRBV5-1 to TRBJ2-1, with 7 nucleotides matching TRBD1. The CDR3 has 15 amino acids. The V gene's germline CDR1 is SGHRS and CDR2 YFSETQ. The V and J ends lost 2 bases and 0 bases, in that order; junction bases with no gene match: 2. The CDR3 protein is CASSLQGSSYNEQFF. CDR3 DNA: TGCGCCAGCAGCTTACAGGGGAGCTCCTACAATGAGCAGTTCTTC. Using reference TRBV5-1 and TRBJ2-1 for the parts outside the CDR3, the full variable domain is KAGVTQTPRYLIKTRGQQVTLSCSPISGHRSVSWYQQTPGQGLQFLFEYFSETQRNKGNFPGRFSGRQFSNSRSEMNVSTLELGDSALYLCASSLQGSSYNEQFFGPGTRLTVL.

V is TRBV7-6 and J is TRBJ2-5; 10 bases map to TRBD2. V shed 1 base, J shed 5 bases, and the junction held 7 bases outside the gene matches. Germline V gene lookup returns CDR1 SGHVS and CDR2 FNYEAQ. CDR3 size: 16 residues. The DNA of the CDR3 is TGTGCCAGCAGCTTAGTAAGCGGGGGGGCGTCGGAGACCCAGTACTTC. This codes for CASSLVSGGASETQYF. Looking up the rest from reference TRBV7-6 and TRBJ2-5 gives the full variable domain: GAGVSQSPRYKVTKRGQDVALRCDPISGHVSLYWYRQALGQGPEFLTYFNYEAQQDKSGLPNDRFSAERPEGSISTLTIQRTEQRDSAMYRCASSLVSGGASETQYFGPGTRLLVL.

The V and J genes are TRBV2 and TRBJ1-2, with TRBD1 matching over 7 bases. CDR3 length: 15 amino acids. Germline CDR1 SNHLY, CDR2 FYNNEI. J lost 5 bases, V lost 1 base, and 7 bases had no gene match. The chain's CDR3 is CASSEVGTARYGYTF. The CDR3 nucleotides are TGTGCCAGCAGTGAAGTAGGGACAGCCCGTTATGGCTACACCTTC.

The rearrangement links TRBV7-9 to TRBJ1-2, with TRBD1 matching 8 bases. Per germline, CDR1 SEHNR and CDR2 FQNEAQ (reference sequence). This CDR3 contains 14 residues. The V gene end was trimmed by 3 bases and the J gene end by 5 bases; junction bases not matched to a gene: 5. Here the CDR3 reads CASSFAGGGYGYTF. DNA for the CDR3: TGTGCCAGCAGCTTTGCAGGGGGCGGGTATGGCTACACCTTC.

The genes are TRBV6-5 and TRBJ1-6; 10 nucleotides align to TRBD1. The V segment lost 6 bases and the J segment 9 bases; nucleotides outside the gene matches: 5. The germline V gene has CDR1 MNHEY and CDR2 SVGAGI. The CDR3 extends over 14 amino acids. For the CDR3, the DNA is TGTGCCAGCAGGGGACAGGGGATAAGTTCACCCCTCCACTTT. It is translated as CASRGQGISSPLHF.

The chain uses TRBV3-1 (or the pseudogene TRBV3-2) and TRBJ1-5, with a possible D match to TRBD1 (6 bases). The CDR3 is 15 amino acids. Trimming cost V 2 bases and J 3 bases, with 11 bases left between them. Germline loops: CDR1 LGHDT, CDR2 YNNKEL (reference sequence). Here the CDR3 reads CASSQNHRDNQPQHF. DNA for the CDR3: TGTGCCAGCAGCCAAAATCACAGGGACAATCAGCCCCAGCATTTT.

This chain uses TRBV18 with TRBJ2-7, with TRBD1 matching 11 bases. Looked up from germline, CDR1 is KGHSH and CDR2 is LQKENI. V shed 0 bases, J shed 2 bases, and the junction held 0 bases outside the gene matches. This CDR3 contains 15 residues. The CDR3 DNA reads TGTGCCAGCTCACCACCGGGACAGGGGGCCTACGAGCAGTACTTC. Its protein product is CASSPPGQGAYEQYF.

This clone was counted only a few times. The gene calls are TRBV2 and TRBJ2-7; D is possibly TRBD1 (6 bases). The V gene lost 6 bases and the J gene lost 6 bases, with 27 bases spanning the gap. This CDR3 contains 17 residues. Germline CDR1 reads SNHLY; CDR2 reads FYNNEI. Here the CDR3 reads CASRADRADRSPIEQYF. CDR3 DNA sequence: TGTGCCAGCAGAGCGGATAGGGCCGACAGGAGCCCCATCGAGCAGTACTTC.

The chain links TRBV29-1 to TRBJ2-1, with D possibly being TRBD1 (6 bases). With 2 bases removed from V and 9 bases from J, the gap between germline ends came to 17 bases. CDR3 length equals 14 residues. Looked up from germline, CDR1 is SQVTM and CDR2 is ANQGSEA. The CDR3 loop is CSVERTTGLGEQFF. The CDR3 nucleotides read TGCAGCGTTGAACGAACAACAGGGTTAGGTGAGCAGTTCTTC.

The chain couples TRBV3-1 (or the pseudogene TRBV3-2) to TRBJ1-3, with D unresolved. Trimming cost V 4 bases and J 5 bases, with 15 bases left between them. CDR1 is LGHDT and CDR2 is YNNKEL in the germline V gene (reference sequence). The CDR3 loop spans 15 amino acids. In DNA form, the CDR3 reads TGTGCCAGCAGCCCCCGGTCCGACAACAGAAACACCATATATTTT. This codes for CASSPRSDNRNTIYF.

The chain uses TRBV6-5 and TRBJ2-3; TRBD2 might be the D (5 bases). In germline, CDR1 is MNHEY, CDR2 SVGAGI. The CDR3 runs 15 residues. V lost 4 bases and J 2 bases, leaving 13 bases between the germline ends. CDR3 sequence: CASSLRRRDTDTQYF. The CDR3 DNA follows: TGTGCCAGCAGTTTGAGGCGTCGGGACACAGATACGCAGTATTTT.